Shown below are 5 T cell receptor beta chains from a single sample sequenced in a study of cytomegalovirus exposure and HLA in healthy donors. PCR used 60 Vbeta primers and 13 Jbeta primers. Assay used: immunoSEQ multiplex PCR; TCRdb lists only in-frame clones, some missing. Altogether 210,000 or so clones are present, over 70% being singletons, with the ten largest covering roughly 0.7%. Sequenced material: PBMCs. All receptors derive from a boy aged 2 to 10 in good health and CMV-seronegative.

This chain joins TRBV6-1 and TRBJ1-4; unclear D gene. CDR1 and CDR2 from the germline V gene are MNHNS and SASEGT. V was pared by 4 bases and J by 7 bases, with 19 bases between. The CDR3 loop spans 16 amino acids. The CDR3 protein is CASSARGGQKGEKLFF. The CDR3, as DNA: TGTGCCAGCAGTGCCCGTGGCGGGCAGAAGGGTGAAAAACTGTTTTTT.

The CDR3 sequence is CASSTTSGSTSYEQYF. CDR3 coding DNA: TGTGCCAGCAGCACCACTAGCGGGAGTACCTCCTACGAGCAGTACTTC. The genes are TRBV5-4 and TRBJ2-7; 11 bases are a match to TRBD2. CDR3 size: 16 residues. V dropped 4 bases and J dropped 0; count of bases not matched to a gene: 6. Germline V gene data show CDR1 as SGHNT and CDR2 as YYREEE (reference sequence).

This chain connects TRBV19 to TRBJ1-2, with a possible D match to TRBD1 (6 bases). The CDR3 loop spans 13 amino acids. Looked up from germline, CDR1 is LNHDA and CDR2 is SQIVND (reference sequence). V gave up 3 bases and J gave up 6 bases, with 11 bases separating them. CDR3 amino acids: CASSIGGANGYTF. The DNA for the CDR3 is TGTGCCAGTAGTATCGGGGGGGCCAATGGCTACACCTTC. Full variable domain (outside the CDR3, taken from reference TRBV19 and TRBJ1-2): DGGITQSPKYLFRKEGQNVTLSCEQNLNHDAMYWYRQDPGQGLRLIYYSQIVNDFQKGDIAEGYSVSREKKESFPLTVTSAQKNPTAFYLCASSIGGANGYTFGSGTRLTVV.

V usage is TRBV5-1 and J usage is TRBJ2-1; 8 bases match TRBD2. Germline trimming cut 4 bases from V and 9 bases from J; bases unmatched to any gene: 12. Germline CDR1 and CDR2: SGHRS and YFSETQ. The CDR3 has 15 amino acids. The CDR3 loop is CASSPLGAGEGEQFF. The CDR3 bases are TGCGCCAGCAGCCCCCTAGGAGCGGGAGAAGGTGAGCAGTTCTTC.

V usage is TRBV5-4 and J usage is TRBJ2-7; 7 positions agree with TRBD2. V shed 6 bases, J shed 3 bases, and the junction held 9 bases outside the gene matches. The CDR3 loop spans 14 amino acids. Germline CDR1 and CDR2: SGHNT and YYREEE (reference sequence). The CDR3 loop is CASNNELAIYEQYF. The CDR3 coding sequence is TGTGCCAGCAACAACGAACTAGCGATCTACGAGCAGTACTTC.